This T cell receptor (beta chain) was obtained from a study of blood T cell repertoires in COVID-19. Study in general: Samples of COVID-19 (acute and convalescent) were obtained from the United States, Italy and Spain. PBMCs, B-cell-depleted T cells, or T cells provided the cDNA or gDNA that made up the material.

Data came from immunoSEQ multiplex PCR; TCRdb stores just in-frame clones and leaves some out. The sample has some 260,000 clones, around 90% seen once; the top ten hold 0.7%. The germline gives CDR1 LNHNV, CDR2 YYDKDF (reference sequence). This CDR3 spans 16 amino acids. V was clipped by 0 bases and J by 0 bases, with 9 bases between them. The receptor comes from a human donor in a cohort sampled during active COVID-19. This chain connects TRBV15 to TRBJ1-3; D is unclear. Sequenced sample: peripheral blood. The DNA of the CDR3 is TGTGCCACCAGCAGAGATGGAGGGTACTCTGGAAACACCATATATTTT. Translation: CATSRDGGYSGNTIYF.